This T cell receptor beta chain emerged from a study of blood T cell repertoires in COVID-19. V lost 0 bases and J lost 1, with 6 bases in between. This CDR3 is built from 15 residues. CDR1 SGHTA and CDR2 FQGTGA come from the germline V gene. Original analysis: It was from reference gene primer amplification that nucleated cell counts were estimated. Profiling relied on immunoSEQ multiplex PCR, and the TCRdb table lists in-frame clones only, not all of them. That table is the source of V, J and clone size, and D and trimming were worked out from the DNA. The data hold some 340,000 clones, with more than 85% observed a single time. Cohort placement rested on clinical history that participants reported themselves. Exposed study participants had met a COVID-19 case within 2 weeks before entry.

Sequencing used PBMCs or T cells enriched from blood (not recorded which). This chain links TRBV7-3 with TRBJ2-2; TRBD2 might be the D (6 bases). This TCR was recovered from a woman in her twenties or thirties who had been exposed to COVID-19. CDR3 sequence: CASSLTRENTGELFF. The CDR3 DNA is TGTGCCAGCAGCTTAACGCGGGAGAACACCGGGGAGCTGTTTTTT.